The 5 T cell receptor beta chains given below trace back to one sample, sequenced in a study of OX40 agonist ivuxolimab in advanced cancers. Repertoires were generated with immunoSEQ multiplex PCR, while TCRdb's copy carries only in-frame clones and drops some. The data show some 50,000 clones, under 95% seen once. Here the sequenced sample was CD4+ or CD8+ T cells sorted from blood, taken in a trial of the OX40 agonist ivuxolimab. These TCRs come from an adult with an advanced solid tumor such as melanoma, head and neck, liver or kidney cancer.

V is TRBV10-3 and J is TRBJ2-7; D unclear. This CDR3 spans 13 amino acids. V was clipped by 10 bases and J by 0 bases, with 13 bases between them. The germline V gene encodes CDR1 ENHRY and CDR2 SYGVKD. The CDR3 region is CASRGRNSYEQYF. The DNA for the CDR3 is TGTGCCAGCCGTGGACGGAACTCCTACGAGCAGTACTTC.

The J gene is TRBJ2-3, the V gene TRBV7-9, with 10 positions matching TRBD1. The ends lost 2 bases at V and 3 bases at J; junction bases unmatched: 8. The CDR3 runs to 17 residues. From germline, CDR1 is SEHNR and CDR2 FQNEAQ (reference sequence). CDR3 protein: CASSLRTGQGGTDTQYF. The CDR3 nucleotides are TGTGCCAGCAGCTTAAGGACAGGACAGGGGGGGACAGATACGCAGTATTTT.

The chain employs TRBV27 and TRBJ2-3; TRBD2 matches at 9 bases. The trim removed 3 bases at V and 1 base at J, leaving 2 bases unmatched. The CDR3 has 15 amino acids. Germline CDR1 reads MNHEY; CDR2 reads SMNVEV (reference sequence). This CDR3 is CASSFIAGGTDTQYF. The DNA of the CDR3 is TGTGCCAGCAGTTTTATAGCGGGAGGCACAGATACGCAGTATTTT.

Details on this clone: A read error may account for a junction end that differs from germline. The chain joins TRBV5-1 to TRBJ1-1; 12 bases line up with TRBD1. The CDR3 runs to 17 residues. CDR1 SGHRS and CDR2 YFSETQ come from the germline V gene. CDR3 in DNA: TGCGCCAGCAGCCCCGGGACAGGGGGCGTGCTGAACACGGAAGCTTTCTTT. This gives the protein CASSPGTGGVLNTEAFF.

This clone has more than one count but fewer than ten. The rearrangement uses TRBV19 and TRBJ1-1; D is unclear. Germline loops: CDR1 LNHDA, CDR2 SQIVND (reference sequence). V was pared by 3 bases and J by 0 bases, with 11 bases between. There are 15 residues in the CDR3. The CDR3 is CASSIPGGLNTEAFF. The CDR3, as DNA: TGTGCCAGTAGTATCCCGGGCGGGTTGAACACTGAAGCTTTCTTT.